These T cell receptor beta chains were read from a single sample in a study of response to subunit inactivated influenza vaccine. TCRdb reprocessed the RT-PCR reads via MiXCR and lists one record per CDR3 protein. The profile shows around 530,000 distinct CDR3 sequences, 15% to 20% of them singletons. Sequencing was performed on CD4+ T cells sorted from PBMCs, taken around 2 years after vaccination. Source of these receptors: a man aged 45-69 years who received an inactivated influenza vaccine. Both conserved end residues are part of each CDR3. D genes are given only for firm matches. Not all rows give a size; the values are once, few, many and, for expanded clones, a class.

v_gene	d_gene	abundance	j_gene	CDR3aa	CDR3nt
TRBV27	-	once	TRBJ1-3	CAHLGEMAGNTIYF	TGTGCCCACTTGGGGGAAATGGCTGGAAACACCATATATTTT
TRBV3-1	-	-	TRBJ1-5	CATSQGSGASNQPQHF	TGTGCCACCAGCCAAGGGTCAGGGGCTAGCAATCAGCCCCAGCATTTT
TRBV5-1	TRBD2	many	TRBJ2-3	CASSLNGGADTQYF	TGCGCCAGCAGCTTGAACGGGGGGGCGGATACGCAGTATTTT
TRBV5-1	TRBD1	few	TRBJ1-1	CASSSRDSMNTEAFF	TGCGCCAGCAGCTCCCGGGACAGCATGAACACTGAAGCTTTCTTT
TRBV12-3/TRBV12-4	TRBD1	-	TRBJ1-6	CASRGGQGSNSPLHF	TGTGCCAGCAGAGGGGGACAGGGATCAAATTCACCCCTCCACTTT
TRBV3-1	-	few	TRBJ2-6	CASSQDRQGNGPGANVLTF	TGTGCCAGCAGCCAAGATCGGCAGGGGAACGGTCCTGGGGCCAACGTCCTGACTTTC
TRBV20-1	-	many	TRBJ1-5	CSPAKLLGNQPQHF	TGCAGTCCAGCTAAATTGCTTGGCAATCAGCCCCAGCATTTT
TRBV20-1	-	-	TRBJ2-3	CSARDSGGLSTDTQYF	TGCAGTGCTAGAGATTCAGGGGGGCTCAGCACAGATACGCAGTATTTT
TRBV5-1	TRBD1	-	TRBJ2-5	CASSLPGQGAQETQYF	TGCGCCAGCAGCTTACCGGGACAGGGGGCTCAAGAGACCCAGTACTTC
TRBV11-2	TRBD2	few	TRBJ2-3	CASTRLAGDTQYF	TGTGCCAGCACCCGACTAGCGGGAGATACGCAGTATTTT
TRBV3-1	-	many	TRBJ1-5	CASSRTTGPQHF	TGTGCCAGCAGCCGGACCACAGGGCCCCAGCATTTT
TRBV6-2/TRBV6-3	-	-	TRBJ2-2	CASRMGAGELFF	TGTGCCAGCAGGATGGGGGCCGGGGAGCTGTTTTTT
TRBV11-3	-	once	TRBJ2-1	CASSSPLAEGDNEQFF	TGTGCCAGCAGCTCACCCCTAGCGGAGGGGGACAATGAGCAGTTCTTC
TRBV28	-	few	TRBJ1-6	CASSRFGFRGNSPLHF	TGTGCCAGCAGCCGCTTTGGTTTCAGGGGTAATTCACCCCTCCACTTT
TRBV1	-	many	TRBJ2-5	CTSSQKVWGLQETQYF	TGCACCAGCAGCCAGAAAGTATGGGGCCTCCAAGAGACCCAGTACTTC
TRBV7-2	-	many	TRBJ2-1	CASSLALADNEQFF	TGTGCCAGCAGCTTAGCGCTTGCGGACAATGAGCAGTTCTTC
TRBV5-1	TRBD2	few	TRBJ2-2	CASTVAGGTGELFF	TGCGCCAGCACCGTAGCCGGGGGGACCGGGGAGCTGTTTTTT
TRBV20-1	TRBD2	-	TRBJ2-3	CSARAQRGGTDTQYF	TGCAGTGCTAGAGCGCAACGGGGGGGCACAGATACGCAGTATTTT
TRBV7-8	-	-	TRBJ1-1	CATTLGLDTEAFF	TGTGCCACCACCCTGGGGCTTGACACTGAAGCTTTCTTT
TRBV6-5	TRBD1	few	TRBJ2-3	CASSSRTGPDTQYF	TGTGCCAGCAGTTCCCGGACAGGTCCAGATACGCAGTATTTT
TRBV7-2	TRBD1	-	TRBJ2-1	CASSLHQGAPRNEQFF	TGTGCCAGCAGCTTACATCAGGGGGCCCCCCGGAATGAGCAGTTCTTC
TRBV2	-	-	TRBJ2-7	CAGKGETYEQYF	TGTGCCGGGAAGGGAGAAACGTACGAGCAGTACTTC
TRBV20-1	-	-	TRBJ1-5	CSARVGRIGTSNQPQHF	TGCAGTGCTAGAGTTGGTCGTATTGGCACTAGCAATCAGCCCCAGCATTTT
TRBV5-1	-	few	TRBJ2-5	CASRSGTLQETQYF	TGCGCCAGCAGATCGGGGACCCTACAAGAGACCCAGTACTTC
TRBV5-1	TRBD2	-	TRBJ2-3	CASSLDGGRAPTDTQYF	TGCGCCAGCAGCTTGGACGGCGGGAGGGCGCCCACAGATACGCAGTATTTT
TRBV29-1	-	-	TRBJ2-4	CSVEAGAKNIQYF	TGCAGCGTTGAAGCGGGAGCCAAAAACATTCAGTACTTC
TRBV4-2	-	-	TRBJ2-6	CASAKTRDSGANVLTF	TGTGCCAGCGCTAAAACGAGGGACTCTGGGGCCAACGTCCTGACTTTC
TRBV20-1	TRBD1	-	TRBJ1-5	CSAPGTAQPQHF	TGCAGTGCTCCCGGGACAGCTCAGCCCCAGCATTTT
TRBV2	-	-	TRBJ2-2	CASSEAGVSTGELFF	TGTGCCAGCAGTGAGGCCGGGGTTAGCACCGGGGAGCTGTTTTTT
TRBV6-1	TRBD2	-	TRBJ2-1	CASSALGTSGNNEQFF	TGTGCCAGCAGTGCCCTCGGGACTAGCGGGAACAATGAGCAGTTCTTC
TRBV4-1	TRBD2	-	TRBJ2-7	CASSQLGTSYEQYF	TGCGCCAGCAGCCAGCTGGGGACTAGCTACGAGCAGTACTTC
TRBV7-2	TRBD2	-	TRBJ2-4	CASSLAVRGGNIQYF	TGTGCCAGCAGCTTAGCGGTGCGGGGGGGAAACATTCAGTACTTC
TRBV5-6	-	-	TRBJ2-2	CASSFATGELFF	TGTGCCAGCAGCTTTGCCACCGGGGAGCTGTTTTTT
TRBV5-1	TRBD1	-	TRBJ2-7	CASGFGTGYGEQYF	TGCGCCAGCGGCTTCGGGACAGGGTATGGTGAGCAGTACTTC
TRBV5-1	-	few	TRBJ2-7	CASSLGQKTYEQYF	TGCGCCAGCAGCTTGGGGCAAAAGACCTACGAGCAGTACTTC
TRBV10-3	TRBD1	-	TRBJ2-3	CAISERGGSDTQYF	TGTGCCATCAGTGAGAGAGGGGGCTCGGATACGCAGTATTTT
TRBV12-3/TRBV12-4	-	few	TRBJ1-3	CASSPLMRNTIYF	TGTGCCAGCAGTCCGTTGATGCGGAACACCATATATTTT
TRBV3-1	TRBD2	few	TRBJ2-5	CASSQGASGGPQETQYF	TGTGCCAGCAGCCAAGGGGCTAGCGGGGGACCCCAAGAGACCCAGTACTTC
TRBV5-1	-	few	TRBJ2-7	CASSSQQGRTPFRGNEQYF	TGCGCCAGCAGCTCACAACAGGGGAGGACGCCTTTTCGGGGGAACGAGCAGTACTTC
TRBV6-2/TRBV6-3	TRBD2	many	TRBJ2-1	CASSYPPGFLAGAGYNEQFF	TGTGCCAGCAGTTACCCCCCCGGGTTTCTAGCGGGAGCGGGTTACAATGAGCAGTTCTTC
TRBV20-1	-	-	TRBJ2-1	CSAWTTGAGQFF	TGCAGTGCCTGGACTACGGGGGCGGGGCAGTTCTTC
TRBV9	-	-	TRBJ2-2	CASSVGVVNTGELFF	TGTGCCAGCAGCGTAGGGGTGGTGAACACCGGGGAGCTGTTTTTT
TRBV3-1	-	few	TRBJ2-3	CASSKGPSSTDTQYF	TGTGCCAGCAGTAAGGGACCCTCTAGCACAGATACGCAGTATTTT
TRBV4-3	-	-	TRBJ1-3	CASSQGGFSGNTIYF	TGCGCCAGCAGCCAAGGGGGTTTCTCTGGAAACACCATATATTTT
TRBV5-1	TRBD2	-	TRBJ2-2	CASTIGLAGGGELFF	TGCGCCAGCACCATTGGACTAGCGGGAGGCGGGGAGCTGTTTTTT
TRBV25-1	-	-	TRBJ2-7	CASAIFGEQYF	TGTGCCAGCGCCATTTTCGGCGAGCAGTACTTC
TRBV28	-	few	TRBJ2-5	CASSTTRQTQYF	TGTGCCAGCAGCACAACACGACAGACCCAGTACTTC
TRBV5-1	TRBD2	-	TRBJ2-7	CASSLGTSVAYEQYF	TGCGCCAGCAGCTTGGGGACTAGCGTTGCCTACGAGCAGTACTTC
TRBV7-2	-	few	TRBJ1-2	CASSFTGLDYGYTF	TGTGCCAGCAGCTTTACGGGGCTCGACTATGGCTACACCTTC
TRBV4-3	-	many	TRBJ2-2	CASSQESTVNFGELFF	TGCGCCAGCAGCCAAGAGTCTACAGTCAATTTCGGGGAGCTGTTTTTT
TRBV2	-	-	TRBJ2-5	CASSHEGNQETQYF	TGTGCCAGCAGTCACGAGGGAAACCAAGAGACCCAGTACTTC
TRBV3-1	TRBD2	many	TRBJ2-7	CASSQDSASGRAKLNEQYF	TGTGCCAGCAGCCAAGATTCGGCTAGCGGGAGGGCCAAGCTAAACGAGCAGTACTTC
TRBV4-1	TRBD1	few	TRBJ2-3	CASSRGQGTKSTDTQYF	TGCGCCAGCAGCCGAGGACAGGGGACGAAGAGCACAGATACGCAGTATTTT
TRBV6-5	-	-	TRBJ2-5	CASSSTIRETQYF	TGTGCCAGCAGTTCGACTATCCGGGAGACCCAGTACTTC
TRBV6-2/TRBV6-3	-	few	TRBJ1-1	CASSYSNFEAFF	TGTGCCAGCAGTTACTCGAACTTCGAAGCTTTCTTT